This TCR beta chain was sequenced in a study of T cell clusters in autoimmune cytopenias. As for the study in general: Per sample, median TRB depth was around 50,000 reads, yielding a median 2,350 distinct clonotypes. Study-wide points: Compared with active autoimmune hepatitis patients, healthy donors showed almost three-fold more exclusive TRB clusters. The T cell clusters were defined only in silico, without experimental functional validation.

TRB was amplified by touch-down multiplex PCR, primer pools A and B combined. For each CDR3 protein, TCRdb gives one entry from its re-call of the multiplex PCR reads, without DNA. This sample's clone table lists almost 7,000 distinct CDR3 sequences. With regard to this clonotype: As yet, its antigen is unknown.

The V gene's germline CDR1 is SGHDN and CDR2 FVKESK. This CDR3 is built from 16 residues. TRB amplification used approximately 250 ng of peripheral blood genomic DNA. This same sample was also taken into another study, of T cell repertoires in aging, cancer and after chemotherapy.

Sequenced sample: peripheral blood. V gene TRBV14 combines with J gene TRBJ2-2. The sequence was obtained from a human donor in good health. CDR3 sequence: CASSQDVGQFVGELFF.